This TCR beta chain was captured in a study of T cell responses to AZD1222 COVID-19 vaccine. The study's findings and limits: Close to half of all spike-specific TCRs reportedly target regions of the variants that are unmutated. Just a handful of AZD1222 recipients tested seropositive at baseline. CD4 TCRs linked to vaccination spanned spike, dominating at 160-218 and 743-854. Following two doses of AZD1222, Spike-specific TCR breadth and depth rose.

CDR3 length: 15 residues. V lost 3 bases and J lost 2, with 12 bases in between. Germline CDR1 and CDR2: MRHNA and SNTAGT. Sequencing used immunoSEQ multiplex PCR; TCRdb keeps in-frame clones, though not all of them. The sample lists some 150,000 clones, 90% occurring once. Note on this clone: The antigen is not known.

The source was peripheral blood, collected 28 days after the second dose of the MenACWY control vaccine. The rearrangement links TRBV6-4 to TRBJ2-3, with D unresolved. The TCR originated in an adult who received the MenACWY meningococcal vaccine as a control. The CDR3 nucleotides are TGTGCCAGCAGTGAGGGTCGGCAGGACACAGATACGCAGTATTTT. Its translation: CASSEGRQDTDTQYF.